The 31 T cell receptor beta chains presented below share a single source sample, sequenced in a study of T cell responses to AZD1222 COVID-19 vaccine. Here immunoSEQ multiplex PCR was the method, and the copy in TCRdb shows in-frame clones only, minus some. The sample yields about 120,000 clones, about 82% seen once. This material consisted of peripheral blood, taken 28 days after the second AZD1222 dose. These receptors originate from an adult who received the AZD1222 COVID-19 vaccine.

This chain connects TRBV4-1 to TRBJ1-2, with 7 bases matching TRBD1. Looked up from germline, CDR1 is MGHRA and CDR2 is YSYEKL. J gave up 4 bases and V 2 bases, and 10 bases lay outside the gene matches. The CDR3 consists of 16 residues. CDR3 residues: CASSQPTDRAGYGYTF. The CDR3 DNA sequence: TGCGCCAGCAGCCAACCGACCGACAGGGCGGGCTATGGCTACACCTTC.

The chain has TRBV6-2 or TRBV6-3 and TRBJ2-7; 8 nucleotides line up with TRBD1. This CDR3 has 15 amino acids. Germline trimming cut 4 bases from V and 5 bases from J; bases unmatched to any gene: 10. The germline V gene has CDR1 MNHEY and CDR2 SVGEGT. CDR3 bases: TGTGCCAGCAGTTCGCCCGCGACAGGGGTAGACGAGCAGTACTTC. Amino acids: CASSSPATGVDEQYF.

The chain uses TRBV15 and TRBJ1-4, with TRBD1 matching over 10 bases. CDR1 and CDR2 from the germline V gene are LNHNV and YYDKDF (reference sequence). Losses at the gene ends were 0 bases for V and 6 bases for J; bases not matched to a gene: 1. The CDR3 has 15 amino acids. CDR3 loop: CATSRDGTGDEKLFF. The CDR3 DNA sequence: TGTGCCACCAGCAGAGATGGGACAGGGGATGAAAAACTGTTTTTT.

This chain joins TRBV12-5 and TRBJ2-5, with a tentative D call TRBD1 (5 bases). CDR1 LGHNT and CDR2 FRNRAP come from the germline V gene. This CDR3 has 13 residues. V shed 4 bases and J shed 1 base, with 7 bases lying between them. As DNA, the CDR3 is TGTGCTAGTGGTTCAGGGTTCCAAGAGACCCAGTACTTC. Translated: CASGSGFQETQYF.

V and J are TRBV7-2 and TRBJ2-1, with TRBD2 matching 12 bases. Trimming took 2 bases from V and 9 from J; bases not matched to a gene: 8. Germline V gene data show CDR1 as SGHTA and CDR2 as FQGNSA. The CDR3 contains 16 residues. Here the CDR3 reads CASSLMGLAGSREQFF. The CDR3 bases are TGTGCCAGCAGCTTAATGGGACTAGCGGGTTCTCGTGAGCAGTTCTTC.

This clone was found once. The genes are TRBV28 and TRBJ1-2; 7 positions match TRBD1. Trimming at V came to 3 bases and at J to 4 bases, leaving 2 bases not matched to a gene. CDR3 length: 13 amino acids. Germline V lookup: CDR1 MDHEN, CDR2 SYDVKM. CDR3 DNA: TGTGCCAGCAGTTTGAGGGGGCCCTATGGCTACACCTTC. This encodes CASSLRGPYGYTF.

This clone has a single count. CDR3 loop: CAISGTGGEDYGYTF. The CDR3 DNA sequence: TGTGCCATCAGTGGGACAGGGGGCGAGGACTATGGCTACACCTTC. The chain combines TRBV10-3 with TRBJ1-2; 11 bases map to TRBD1. This CDR3 has 15 residues. Germline assignment: CDR1 ENHRY and CDR2 SYGVKD. V was clipped by 4 bases and J by 3 bases; unmatched bases: 4.

The rearrangement joins TRBV24-1 to TRBJ2-3; TRBD2 matches 14 bases. V was pared by 3 bases and J by 2 bases, with 9 bases of the junction left unmatched. Per germline, CDR1 KGHDR and CDR2 SFDVKD. The CDR3 spans 19 residues. CDR3 sequence reads: CATSDPGLAGGGLTDTQYF. The CDR3 DNA sequence: TGTGCCACCAGTGATCCCGGACTAGCGGGGGGCGGCCTCACAGATACGCAGTATTTT.

The chain employs TRBV28 and TRBJ1-1; D unclear. CDR1 and CDR2 (germline): MDHEN, SYDVKM. The V end was cut by 2 bases, the J end by 8 bases, with 6 bases between. CDR3 size: 11 residues. CDR3 sequence: CASSLGREAFF. The CDR3 nucleotides read TGTGCCAGCAGTTTAGGCAGGGAAGCTTTCTTT.

This rearrangement joins TRBV10-3 to TRBJ2-5; possibly TRBD2 for D (6 bases). Trimming cost V 6 bases and J 2 bases, with 16 bases left between them. CDR1 ENHRY and CDR2 SYGVKD come from the germline V gene. The CDR3 covers 15 residues. CDR3: CAISGGGQEQETQYF. In nucleotides, the CDR3 is TGTGCCATCAGCGGGGGTGGCCAGGAACAAGAGACCCAGTACTTC.

The V gene is TRBV6-6, the J gene TRBJ2-1; a weak D match, TRBD1 (6 bases). The CDR3 runs 15 residues. The germline V gene encodes CDR1 MNHNY and CDR2 SVGAGI (reference sequence). Trimming removed 0 bases at V and 6 bases at J, with 12 bases between. CDR3 sequence (DNA): TGTGCCAGCAGTTACTCGGGGGCGCGGTCCAATGAGCAGTTCTTC. This codes for CASSYSGARSNEQFF.

The chain is built from TRBV7-9 and TRBJ1-1; TRBD1 matches 8 bases. Germline CDR1 is SEHNR and CDR2 is FQNEAQ (reference sequence). The CDR3 covers 18 residues. V shed 1 base and J 4 bases; nucleotides not matched to a gene: 14. The CDR3 coding sequence is TGTGCCAGCAGCTTAGGTATCTCGCGGACAGGGAATGTCACTGAAGCTTTCTTT. Encoded protein: CASSLGISRTGNVTEAFF.

The chain has TRBV7-2 and TRBJ2-7; D ambiguous. Trimming removed 1 base from V and 1 base from J, with 8 bases in between. Germline CDR1 reads SGHTA; CDR2 reads FQGNSA. The CDR3 is 14 residues long. The CDR3, as DNA: TGTGCCAGCAGCTTAGAGTCTCGGTCCTACGAGCAGTACTTC. This codes for CASSLESRSYEQYF.

V and J are TRBV3-1 (or the pseudogene TRBV3-2) and TRBJ1-6; D call uncertain. Germline V lookup: CDR1 LGHDT, CDR2 YNNKEL (reference sequence). V was clipped by 1 base and J by 8 bases, with 6 bases between them. The CDR3 has 13 amino acids. The CDR3 DNA follows: TGTGCCAGCAGCCAAGCTTGGGATTCACCCCTCCACTTT. Protein: CASSQAWDSPLHF.

This chain connects TRBV27 to TRBJ2-1; 12 bases align to TRBD2. J was trimmed by 10 bases and V by 7 bases; bases with no gene match: 14. This CDR3 has 16 residues. Germline assignment: CDR1 MNHEY and CDR2 SMNVEV (reference sequence). The CDR3: CASTPLAGGVLGEQFF. DNA of the CDR3: TGTGCCAGCACCCCACTAGCGGGAGGAGTCCTGGGCGAGCAGTTCTTC.

V is TRBV28 and J is TRBJ1-1, with a weak D call TRBD1 (6 bases). The V end lost 4 bases, the J end lost 2 bases, and 14 bases lay between the germline ends. The CDR3 totals 15 residues. Germline lookup yields CDR1 MDHEN and CDR2 SYDVKM. Here the CDR3 reads CASSSPEGGNTEAFF. In DNA form, the CDR3 reads TGTGCCAGCAGTTCCCCCGAGGGGGGAAACACTGAAGCTTTCTTT.

J is TRBJ1-2 and V is TRBV19, with D possibly matching TRBD1 (5 bases). Germline V lookup: CDR1 LNHDA, CDR2 SQIVND (reference sequence). The CDR3 loop spans 16 amino acids. Trimming took off 0 bases at V and 6 bases at J, with 17 bases between the two ends. The CDR3 DNA reads as TGTGCCAGTAGTATAGATCTATGGGGCAGGGTGGATGGCTACACCTTC. Translated: CASSIDLWGRVDGYTF.

This chain links TRBV7-3 with TRBJ2-1; possible D gene TRBD1, 6 bases. Germline CDR1 and CDR2: SGHTA and FQGTGA. The CDR3 sequence is 14 residues long. The V and J ends lost 8 bases and 4 bases respectively, with 15 bases between them. The CDR3 region is CASAQGSPYNEQFF. DNA for the CDR3: TGTGCCAGCGCACAGGGTAGCCCTTACAATGAGCAGTTCTTC.

The V and J genes are TRBV5-5 and TRBJ1-2; no clear D gene. Germline CDR1 SGHKS, CDR2 YYEKEE (reference sequence). The germline V and J ends were trimmed by 3 bases and 2 bases, with 11 bases remaining between them. This CDR3 is built from 14 residues. As DNA, the CDR3 is TGTGCCAGCAGCTCAGGAGGCGCAAACTATGGCTACACCTTC. Its translation: CASSSGGANYGYTF. The variable domain in full, completed from reference TRBV5-5 and TRBJ1-2, reads DAGVTQSPTHLIKTRGQQVTLRCSPISGHKSVSWYQQVLGQGPQFIFQYYEKEERGRGNFPDRFSARQFPNYSSELNVNALLLGDSALYLCASSSGGANYGYTFGSGTRLTVV.

V usage is TRBV4-1 and J usage is TRBJ1-5, with 7 nucleotides matching TRBD1. CDR1 is MGHRA and CDR2 is YSYEKL in the germline V gene. V was pared by 0 bases and J by 5 bases, with 4 bases of the junction left unmatched. The CDR3 totals 15 residues. DNA of the CDR3: TGCGCCAGCAGCCAAGACTGGACAGGTTATCAGCCCCAGCATTTT. This codes for CASSQDWTGYQPQHF.

This clone occurred a few times. The chain is built from TRBV15 and TRBJ1-4; D is unresolved. From germline, CDR1 is LNHNV and CDR2 YYDKDF (reference sequence). Trimming pared 0 bases from V and 7 bases from J, leaving 6 bases between. The CDR3 has 13 residues. The CDR3 region has the DNA TGTGCCACCAGCAGAGATGATGGTGAAAAACTGTTTTTT. Amino acid sequence: CATSRDDGEKLFF. Full variable domain (rest looked up from reference TRBV15 and TRBJ1-4): DAMVIQNPRYQVTQFGKPVTLSCSQTLNHNVMYWYQQKSSQAPKLLFHYYDKDFNNEADTPDNFQSRRPNTSFCFLDIRSPGLGDTAMYLCATSRDDGEKLFFGSGTQLSVL.

The genes are TRBV18 and TRBJ1-4; D is unresolved. This CDR3 is 16 amino acids long. Per germline, CDR1 KGHSH and CDR2 LQKENI. The V end was cut by 3 bases, the J end by 0 bases, with 11 bases between. CDR3 region: CASSPRNIATNEKLFF. The CDR3 coding sequence is TGTGCCAGCTCACCTCGTAATATCGCAACTAATGAAAAACTGTTTTTT. The entire variable domain, with the rest obtained from reference TRBV18 and TRBJ1-4, is as follows: NAGVMQNPRHLVRRRGQEARLRCSPMKGHSHVYWYRQLPEEGLKFMVYLQKENIIDESGMPKERFSAEFPKEGPSILRIQQVVRGDSAAYFCASSPRNIATNEKLFFGSGTQLSVL.

This chain links TRBV4-2 with TRBJ2-7; TRBD2 aligns across 9 bases. With V trimmed by 0 bases and J by 7 bases, 10 bases remained unmatched. The CDR3 consists of 16 residues. Germline CDR1 reads LGHNA; CDR2 reads YNFKEQ. The CDR3 reads CASSQEAGGPSREQYF. The CDR3 region has the DNA TGTGCCAGCAGCCAAGAGGCGGGAGGGCCCTCGCGGGAGCAGTACTTC.

CDR3 DNA: TGTGCCAGCAGGGATACAGGGGGCAGGCAGGAAAACACCATATATTTT. Translation: CASRDTGGRQENTIYF. The rearrangement uses TRBV28 and TRBJ1-3; 9 nucleotides align to TRBD1. The CDR3 loop spans 16 amino acids. CDR1 MDHEN and CDR2 SYDVKM come from the germline V gene. The V and J ends lost 6 bases and 6 bases, in that order; junction bases with no gene match: 12. Together with reference TRBV28 and TRBJ1-3, the CDR3 gives the full variable domain: DVKVTQSSRYLVKRTGEKVFLECVQDMDHENMFWYRQDPGLGLRLIYFSYDVKMKEKGDIPEGYSVSREKKERFSLILESASTNQTSMYLCASRDTGGRQENTIYFGEGSWLTVV.

The V call is TRBV9, the J call TRBJ2-7; D is possibly TRBD1 (5 bases). Per germline, CDR1 SGDLS and CDR2 YYNGEE. CDR3 length: 15 amino acids. V was trimmed by 0 bases and J by 2 bases, leaving 12 bases between them. In DNA form, the CDR3 reads TGTGCCAGCAGCGTAGAGGGGCAGGCCGCCTACGAGCAGTACTTC. It codes for CASSVEGQAAYEQYF.

The chain carries TRBV4-2 and TRBJ2-2; TRBD2 agrees at 11 bases. CDR3 length equals 19 residues. Trimming at V came to 2 bases and at J to 0 bases, leaving 8 bases not matched to a gene. Germline assignment: CDR1 LGHNA and CDR2 YNFKEQ. CDR3 amino acids: CASSQYLASGGPNTGELFF. CDR3 nucleotides: TGTGCCAGCAGCCAATACCTGGCTAGCGGGGGGCCGAACACCGGGGAGCTGTTTTTT.

The J gene is TRBJ1-1, the V gene TRBV5-6; D may be TRBD1 (5 bases). Trimming removed 3 bases from V and 1 base from J, with 10 bases in between. The CDR3 is made up of 14 amino acids. The germline gives CDR1 SGHDT, CDR2 YYEEEE. The CDR3 region has the DNA TGTGCCAGCAGCTCGGGACCGACGAACACTGAAGCTTTCTTT. Translated, it gives CASSSGPTNTEAFF.

Only a few counts were recorded for this clone. The chain joins TRBV6-2 or TRBV6-3 to TRBJ2-2, with TRBD2 matching 13 bases. Trimming cost V 5 bases and J 7 bases; bases outside gene matches: 4. Germline loops: CDR1 MNHEY, CDR2 SVGEGT. The CDR3 has 15 residues. CDR3 sequence reads: CASSRTSGRNGELFF. The CDR3 region has the DNA TGTGCCAGCAGTCGGACTAGCGGGAGAAACGGGGAGCTGTTTTTT.

This clone has only one observation. V is TRBV7-9 and J is TRBJ1-1; D unresolved. Per germline, CDR1 SEHNR and CDR2 FQNEAQ (reference sequence). The germline V and J ends were trimmed by 3 bases and 0 bases, with 8 bases remaining between them. CDR3 length: 14 amino acids. The CDR3 nucleotides read TGTGCCAGCAGCTTGTCGGCGGTGAACACTGAAGCTTTCTTT. This encodes CASSLSAVNTEAFF.

This sequence joins TRBV24-1 and TRBJ2-1; D is unclear. This CDR3 has 13 residues. Germline values: CDR1 KGHDR, CDR2 SFDVKD. V lost 2 bases and J 5 bases, leaving 6 bases between the germline ends. DNA for the CDR3: TGTGCCACCAGTGATTCAATCCACAATGAGCAGTTCTTC. Translating it yields CATSDSIHNEQFF.

The chain combines TRBV12-3 or TRBV12-4 with TRBJ1-5, with 7 nucleotides matching TRBD1. Trimming took 4 bases from V and 4 from J; bases not matched to a gene: 1. This CDR3 is built from 13 residues. Here the CDR3 reads CASSWTGNQPQHF. CDR3 coding DNA: TGTGCCAGCAGTTGGACAGGAAATCAGCCCCAGCATTTT.